This T cell receptor beta chain was retrieved from a study of T cells in Graves' hyperthyroidism and ophthalmopathy. The CDR3 contains 15 residues. Per the germline V gene, CDR1 is SGHTS and CDR2 is YDEGEE. Trimming stripped 0 bases from V and 6 bases from J, with 15 bases between. This clonotype appeared a few times. TCR beta CDR3 sequences were amplified from RNA transcripts. TCR CDR3 regions were first amplified by RT-PCR with HTBI primers. TCRdb used MiXCR to reprocess the multiplex PCR reads, holding one entry per CDR3 protein. The sample has 500,000 to 800,000 distinct CDR3 sequences; less than 45% are singletons. Uncontrolled infection, other autoimmune disease, pregnancy or lactation excluded patients.

The receptor was isolated from an adult man with Graves' disease, either hyperthyroidism or ophthalmopathy (not recorded which). The sample comprised peripheral blood or thyroid tissue (not recorded which). The gene calls are TRBV5-8 and TRBJ1-1; D gene uncertain. The CDR3 DNA follows: TGTGCCAGCAGCTTGGAAGGGTCCAGGAGGTCTGAAGCTTTCTTT. This codes for CASSLEGSRRSEAFF.